These 7 T cell receptor beta chains were all obtained from the same sample, sequenced in a study of T cells in Graves' hyperthyroidism and ophthalmopathy. TCR beta CDR3 region amplification was performed from RNA transcripts. The HTBI primer set drove a first-round RT-PCR of the TCR CDR3. TCRdb ran MiXCR on the multiplex PCR reads and lists one entry per CDR3 protein. The table has around 350,000 distinct CDR3 sequences, roughly 15% seen once; the top ten hold about 19%. Sequenced: blood. These receptors came from a woman between 25 and 40 years old with Graves' ophthalmopathy.

This clonotype was seen ten or more times. This rearrangement joins TRBV28 to TRBJ1-5, with D possibly being TRBD1 (6 bases). Trimming shortened V by 6 bases and J by 0 bases, and 15 bases separated the two germline ends. The CDR3 spans 16 residues. Germline V gene lookup returns CDR1 MDHEN and CDR2 SYDVKM. CDR3 protein: CASSVGQSDSNQPQHF. Written as DNA, the CDR3 is TGTGCCAGCAGCGTAGGACAGTCCGATAGCAATCAGCCCCAGCATTTT.

Only a few counts were recorded for this clonotype. V is TRBV11-2 and J is TRBJ2-5, with D unresolved. There are 14 residues in the CDR3. Trimming took 1 base from V and 4 from J, leaving 10 bases between them. Germline V gene lookup returns CDR1 SGHAT and CDR2 FQNNGV. CDR3 residues: CASSLGHLPETQYF. The DNA of the CDR3 is TGTGCCAGCAGCTTAGGACACCTGCCAGAGACCCAGTACTTC.

The gene calls are TRBV7-2 and TRBJ1-5; no clear D. V lost 8 bases and J 4 bases, leaving 15 bases between the germline ends. Per the germline V gene, CDR1 is SGHTA and CDR2 is FQGNSA. This CDR3 has 14 residues. CDR3 residues: CASAPLSGNQPQHF. The CDR3, as DNA: TGTGCCAGCGCTCCCCTGTCGGGGAATCAGCCCCAGCATTTT.

This clonotype occurred many times. J is TRBJ2-5 and V is TRBV7-8; no clear D. Germline lookup yields CDR1 SGHVS and CDR2 FQNEAQ. CDR3 length equals 14 residues. V was trimmed by 1 base and J by 2 bases, leaving 8 bases between them. CDR3 region: CASSLVRQQETQYF. The CDR3 DNA sequence: TGTGCCAGCAGCTTAGTTAGACAACAAGAGACCCAGTACTTC.

To note about this clonotype: A much larger clone lies a single base off, so this may be a read error. The chain carries TRBV24-1 and TRBJ2-6; the D call may be TRBD1 or TRBD2 (5 bases each). Germline CDR1 and CDR2: KGHDR and SFDVKD. There are 16 residues in the CDR3. The V end was cut by 4 bases, the J end by 2 bases, with 11 bases between. The CDR3 here is CATSDYEGPGANVLTF. The CDR3 DNA reads as TGTGCCACCAGTGACTATGAGGGACCTGGGGCCAACGTCCTGACTTTC.

The sample holds many counts of this clonotype. This chain joins TRBV28 and TRBJ2-7; D is unclear. The V end was cut by 4 bases, the J end by 2 bases, with 12 bases between. Germline V lookup: CDR1 MDHEN, CDR2 SYDVKM. The CDR3 is 14 amino acids. The CDR3 here is CASSYKTRTYEQYF. CDR3 bases: TGTGCCAGCAGTTACAAGACACGAACCTACGAGCAGTACTTC.

This clonotype showed up many times. The chain combines TRBV13 with TRBJ2-3; D may be TRBD1 or TRBD2 (5 bases each). Germline CDR1 and CDR2: PRHDT and FYEKMQ (reference sequence). V lost 11 bases and J 0 bases, leaving 18 bases between the germline ends. The CDR3 totals 15 residues. CDR3 sequence (DNA): TGTGCCTCCCAGGAGAACGGGGACAGCACAGATACGCAGTATTTT. It codes for CASQENGDSTDTQYF.